This TCR beta chain is from a study of blood T cell repertoires in COVID-19. The V and J ends lost 4 bases and 4 bases, in that order; junction bases with no gene match: 1. Looked up from germline, CDR1 is LGHDT and CDR2 is YNNKEL (reference sequence). The CDR3 has 13 amino acids. Clones were read by immunoSEQ multiplex PCR, and TCRdb kept only the in-frame ones, dropping some. In the table there are around 310,000 clones, 75% to 95% of which are singletons. The chain couples TRBV3-1 (or the pseudogene TRBV3-2) to TRBJ1-5; TRBD1 matches 7 bases. Sequenced sample: peripheral blood. The sequence came from a woman in her thirties with COVID-19, enrolled during active disease. CDR3 DNA sequence: TGTGCCAGCAGCCTACAGGGGAATCAGCCCCAGCATTTT. Protein: CASSLQGNQPQHF.